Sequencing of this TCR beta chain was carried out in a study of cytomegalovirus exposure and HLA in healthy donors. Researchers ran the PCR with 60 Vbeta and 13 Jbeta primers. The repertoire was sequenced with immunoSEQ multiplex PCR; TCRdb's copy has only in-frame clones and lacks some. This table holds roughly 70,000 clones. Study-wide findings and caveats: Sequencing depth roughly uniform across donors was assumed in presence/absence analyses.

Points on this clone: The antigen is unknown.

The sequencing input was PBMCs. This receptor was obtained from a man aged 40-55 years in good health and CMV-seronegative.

CDR3 in amino acids: CASSLDAGGETQYF. The DNA of the CDR3 is TGTGCCAGCAGCTTGGATGCCGGCGGTGAGACCCAGTACTTC. The chain uses TRBV5-4 and TRBJ2-5, with D unclear. Germline CDR1 and CDR2: SGHNT and YYREEE (reference sequence). The CDR3 contains 14 residues. Trimming pared 0 bases from V and 5 bases from J, leaving 11 bases between.